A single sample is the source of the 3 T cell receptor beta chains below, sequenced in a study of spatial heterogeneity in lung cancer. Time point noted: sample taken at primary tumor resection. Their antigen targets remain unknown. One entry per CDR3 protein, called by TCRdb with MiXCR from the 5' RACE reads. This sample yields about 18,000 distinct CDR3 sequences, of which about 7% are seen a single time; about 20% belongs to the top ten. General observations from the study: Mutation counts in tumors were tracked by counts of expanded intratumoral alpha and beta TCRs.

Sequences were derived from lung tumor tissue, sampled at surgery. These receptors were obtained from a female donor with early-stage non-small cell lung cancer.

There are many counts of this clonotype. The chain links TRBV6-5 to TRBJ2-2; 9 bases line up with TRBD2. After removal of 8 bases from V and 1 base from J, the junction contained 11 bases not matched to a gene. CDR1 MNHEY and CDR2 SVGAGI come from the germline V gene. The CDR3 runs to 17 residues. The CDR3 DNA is TGTGCCAGCTTGGAGCGGGGGGAAACAAAGAACACCGGGGAGCTGTTTTTT. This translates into CASLERGETKNTGELFF.

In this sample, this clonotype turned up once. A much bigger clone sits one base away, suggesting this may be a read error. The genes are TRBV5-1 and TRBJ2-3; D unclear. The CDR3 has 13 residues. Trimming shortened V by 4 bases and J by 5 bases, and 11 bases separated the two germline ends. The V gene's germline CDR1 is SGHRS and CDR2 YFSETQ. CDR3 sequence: CASSLGPKDTQYF. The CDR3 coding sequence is TGCGCCAGCAGCCTAGGGCCAAAAGATACGCAGTATTTT.

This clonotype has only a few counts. This CDR3 is CASSVYDRTGVYGYTF. The DNA for the CDR3 is TGTGCCAGCAGCGTTTATGACAGGACAGGGGTCTATGGCTACACCTTC. The chain joins TRBV9 to TRBJ1-2; 9 bases are a match to TRBD1. J was trimmed by 4 bases and V by 2 bases; bases with no gene match: 9. This CDR3 comprises 16 residues. Germline V gives CDR1 SGDLS, CDR2 YYNGEE. The entire variable domain, with the rest obtained from reference TRBV9 and TRBJ1-2, is as follows: DSGVTQTPKHLITATGQRVTLRCSPRSGDLSVYWYQQSLDQGLQFLIQYYNGEERAKGNILERFSAQQFPDLHSELNLSSLELGDSALYFCASSVYDRTGVYGYTFGSGTRLTVV.